This T cell receptor beta chain was sequenced in a study of T cell changes during pregnancy in multiple sclerosis. The J segment lost 7 bases and the V segment lost 4 bases, leaving 7 bases of the junction unmatched. Germline V gene sequence: CDR1 SGHVS, CDR2 FQNEAQ. The CDR3 loop spans 15 amino acids. TCRdb's table, derived via immunoSEQ multiplex PCR, lists solely in-frame clones and lacks some. The sample has 10,000 to 13,000 clones, roughly 91% seen once; the top ten hold 5.1%. This clonotype originated in a female donor in good health, enrolled as a control in a pregnancy study. V and J are TRBV7-8 and TRBJ1-4; 9 bases are shared with TRBD1. The input for sequencing was CD8+ T cells from peripheral blood mononuclear cells, taken in the first trimester of pregnancy. The CDR3 DNA sequence: TGTGCCAGCAGCTCTCCGGGACAGGGTGGTGAAAAACTGTTTTTT. As protein: CASSSPGQGGEKLFF.